Following are 10 T cell receptor beta chains from one sample sequenced in a study of blood T cell repertoires in COVID-19. Sequencing was performed with immunoSEQ multiplex PCR; in TCRdb, only in-frame clones are kept and a portion is missing. This sample has more than 120,000 clones, with about 91% found just once. The material sequenced was peripheral blood. The receptors were sampled from a human donor in a cohort sampled during active COVID-19.

The chain couples TRBV2 to TRBJ2-5; 7 bases are a match to TRBD1. V shed 5 bases, J shed 4 bases, and the junction held 4 bases outside the gene matches. The germline V gene encodes CDR1 SNHLY and CDR2 FYNNEI. CDR3 length: 13 amino acids. The DNA for the CDR3 is TGTGCCAGCAGTCAGACAGGGCGAGAGACCCAGTACTTC. It encodes CASSQTGRETQYF.

This clone was seen a few times. The chain recombines TRBV30 with TRBJ1-1; TRBD1 matches at 7 bases. J lost 6 bases, V lost 5 bases, and 6 bases had no gene match. The CDR3 runs 12 residues. The germline V gene has CDR1 GTSNPN and CDR2 SVGIG (reference sequence). CDR3: CAWGDREAEAFF. In DNA, the CDR3 is TGTGCCTGGGGCGACAGGGAGGCTGAAGCTTTCTTT. The full variable domain, in which reference TRBV30 and TRBJ1-1 provide the parts outside the CDR3, is SQTIHQWPATLVQPVGSPLSLECTVEGTSNPNLYWYRQAAGRGLQLLFYSVGIGQISSEVPQNLSASRPQDRQFILSSKKLLLSDSGFYLCAWGDREAEAFFGQGTRLTVV.

For the CDR3, the DNA is TGTGCCAGCAGCCCGAGGACAGGCTCCTACGAGCAGTACTTC. Translation gives CASSPRTGSYEQYF. The V call is TRBV3-1 (or the pseudogene TRBV3-2), the J call TRBJ2-7; 7 bases fit TRBD1. The V and J ends lost 4 bases and 0 bases, in that order; junction bases with no gene match: 3. Looked up from germline, CDR1 is LGHDT and CDR2 is YNNKEL (reference sequence). The CDR3 runs to 14 residues.

This rearrangement joins TRBV9 to TRBJ1-6; D might be TRBD1 (5 bases). The CDR3 consists of 14 residues. V lost 3 bases to trimming and J lost 8 bases, with 12 bases between them. Germline values: CDR1 SGDLS, CDR2 YYNGEE. CDR3 in DNA: TGTGCCAGCAGCGCACCTGGGGGGGATTCACCCCTCCACTTT. Protein product: CASSAPGGDSPLHF.

This sequence joins TRBV18 and TRBJ1-5; 7 bases agree with TRBD1. This CDR3 spans 16 amino acids. J gave up 9 bases and V 5 bases, and 16 bases lay outside the gene matches. Per germline, CDR1 KGHSH and CDR2 LQKENI. This CDR3 reads CASSSMGQIVIRPQHF. The CDR3 DNA sequence: TGTGCCAGCTCATCAATGGGACAGATAGTAATCAGGCCCCAGCATTTT.

The chain uses TRBV30 and TRBJ1-5; TRBD1 aligns across 8 bases. The length of the CDR3 is 15 residues. The germline V gene encodes CDR1 GTSNPN and CDR2 SVGIG (reference sequence). V shed 2 bases and J 4 bases; nucleotides not matched to a gene: 7. CDR3 loop: CAWSPLTGGNQPQHF. CDR3 DNA: TGTGCCTGGAGTCCACTTACAGGGGGGAATCAGCCCCAGCATTTT.

In its sample, this clone was seen a few times. The chain employs TRBV7-9 and TRBJ1-6; no firm D call. Germline V lookup: CDR1 SEHNR, CDR2 FQNEAQ (reference sequence). Deletions cut 3 bases from V and 5 bases from J, with 5 bases between. This CDR3 contains 13 residues. The CDR3 nucleotides are TGTGCCAGCAGCTTCGAGCATAATTCACCCCTCCACTTT. Amino acid sequence: CASSFEHNSPLHF.

The chain has TRBV7-2 and TRBJ2-1; D gene ambiguous. The length of the CDR3 is 15 residues. V gave up 0 bases and J gave up 0 bases, with 6 bases separating them. The germline gives CDR1 SGHTA, CDR2 FQGNSA. CDR3 sequence (DNA): TGTGCCAGCAGCTTAGCCAGAACCTCCTACAATGAGCAGTTCTTC. This sequence encodes CASSLARTSYNEQFF.

V usage is TRBV4-3 and J usage is TRBJ1-5, with a weak D call TRBD1 (6 bases). CDR1 is LGHNA, CDR2 YSLEER, per germline. Trimming took off 0 bases at V and 5 bases at J, with 11 bases between the two ends. The CDR3 sequence is 15 residues long. The CDR3: CASSQDQGIYQPQHF. The CDR3 nucleotides read TGCGCCAGCAGCCAAGACCAGGGGATTTATCAGCCCCAGCATTTT.

CDR3 sequence: CASSRGLSTEAFF. CDR3 in DNA: TGTGCCAGCTCACGCGGGCTGAGCACTGAAGCTTTCTTT. The V call is TRBV18, the J call TRBJ1-1; D remains ambiguous. Trimming shortened V by 4 bases and J by 4 bases, and 10 bases separated the two germline ends. There are 13 residues in the CDR3. Per germline, CDR1 KGHSH and CDR2 LQKENI.